A single sample gave rise to the 29 T cell receptor beta chains below, sequenced in a study of T cell changes during pregnancy in multiple sclerosis (dated by TCRdb to about 2019). Library generation was performed with the immunoSEQ multiplex PCR assay. TCRdb provides this immuneACCESS table in a form limited to in-frame rearrangements. Some clones are lacking; in checked studies, under half of them reflect an unresolved V gene, and why the rest are absent is not known. The sample table records tens of thousands of clones; about 91% of these occur just once. The ten largest clones represent around 1.4% of the sample. Sequences were derived from peripheral blood, sampled before pregnancy. These receptors were obtained from a female donor with multiple sclerosis, enrolled in a pregnancy study.

V gene TRBV25-1 combines with J gene TRBJ2-7; 11 bases map to TRBD2. With 2 bases clipped from V and 1 base from J, the junction kept 4 bases outside the gene matches. The germline CDR1 and CDR2 sequences are MGHDK and SYGVNS. This CDR3 region has 16 residues. The CDR3 loop reads CASSEGTSGDSYEQYF. As DNA, the CDR3 is TGTGCCAGCAGTGAAGGGACTAGCGGTGATTCCTACGAGCAGTACTTC.

This clone was recorded once. The V gene is TRBV11-2, the J gene TRBJ2-7; possibly TRBD2 for D (5 bases). V was trimmed by 3 bases and J by 9 bases, leaving 9 bases between them. This CDR3 spans 11 amino acids. Germline loops: CDR1 SGHAT, CDR2 FQNNGV. The CDR3 protein is CASSLAEGQYF. CDR3 nucleotides: TGTGCCAGCAGCTTGGCAGAGGGGCAGTACTTC.

The V and J genes are TRBV5-6 and TRBJ1-6; D is unresolved. CDR3 length: 15 residues. The V end was cut by 4 bases, the J end by 5 bases, with 13 bases between. CDR1 is SGHDT and CDR2 is YYEEEE in the germline V gene. The CDR3 coding sequence is TGTGCCAGCAGCCTATTTTTTACGGATAATTCACCCCTCCACTTT. Residues: CASSLFFTDNSPLHF.

This clone occurred a few times. The J gene is TRBJ2-3, the V gene TRBV6-5; 9 nucleotides line up with TRBD2. In germline, CDR1 is MNHEY, CDR2 SVGAGI. The CDR3 sequence is 15 residues long. Trimming at V came to 7 bases and at J to 6 bases, leaving 11 bases not matched to a gene. Written as DNA, the CDR3 is TGTGCCAGCACCCCCCTAGCGGGGATGGCGGATACGCAGTATTTT. Protein sequence: CASTPLAGMADTQYF.

This sequence joins TRBV6-1 and TRBJ1-2, with D tentatively TRBD1 (5 bases). Germline V lookup: CDR1 MNHNS, CDR2 SASEGT. This CDR3 has 13 amino acids. The V and J ends lost 1 base and 4 bases respectively, with 7 bases between them. CDR3 bases: TGTGCCAGCAGTGAAGGACAGTTCTATGGCTACACCTTC. Protein product: CASSEGQFYGYTF.

This clone came up a few times. At one end the junction does not follow the germline gene, possibly because of a read error. The DNA for the CDR3 is TGTGCTAGCAGCCCCGAAGGGGAAACCGGGGAGCTGTTTTTT. It encodes CASSPEGETGELFF. This rearrangement joins TRBV7-7 to TRBJ2-2; the D gene is possibly TRBD1 (5 bases). Per the germline V gene, CDR1 is SSHAT and CDR2 is FNYEAQ (reference sequence). This CDR3 region has 14 residues. The variable domain in full, completed from reference TRBV7-7 and TRBJ2-2, reads GAGVSQSPRYKVTKRGQDVTLRCDPISSHATLYWYQQALGQGPEFLTYFNYEAQPDKSGLPSDRFSAERPEGSISTLTIQRTEQRDSAMYRCASSPEGETGELFFGEGSRLTVL.

The chain carries TRBV12-5 and TRBJ2-7; the D is unclear. CDR1 is LGHNT and CDR2 is FRNRAP in the germline V gene. V was shortened by 6 bases and J by 0 bases, with 12 bases between the two germline ends. This CDR3 contains 14 residues. The CDR3 region is CASGPDFSSYEQYF. The CDR3 DNA follows: TGTGCTAGTGGCCCTGACTTCAGCTCCTACGAGCAGTACTTC.

This clone was detected a few times. The V gene is TRBV9, the J gene TRBJ1-3; 10 bases line up with TRBD1. V shed 4 bases and J 0 bases; nucleotides not matched to a gene: 10. Germline assignment: CDR1 SGDLS and CDR2 YYNGEE. The CDR3 covers 18 residues. DNA for the CDR3: TGTGCCAGCAGCCCCTCCCCCCGGACAGGGGGCTCTGGAAACACCATATATTTT. Translating it yields CASSPSPRTGGSGNTIYF.

This clone was detected only once. This chain joins TRBV7-9 and TRBJ1-2, with TRBD1 matching 8 bases. Per the germline V gene, CDR1 is SEHNR and CDR2 is FQNEAQ (reference sequence). Losses at the gene ends were 4 bases for V and 2 bases for J; bases not matched to a gene: 15. The CDR3 is 18 residues long. The CDR3 protein is CASSSRRRGQDQNYGYTF. CDR3 coding DNA: TGTGCCAGCAGCTCCCGCAGGCGGGGACAGGACCAGAACTATGGCTACACCTTC. Using reference TRBV7-9 and TRBJ1-2 for the parts outside the CDR3, the full variable domain is DTGVSQNPRHKITKRGQNVTFRCDPISEHNRLYWYRQTLGQGPEFLTYFQNEAQLEKSRLLSDRFSAERPKGSFSTLEIQRTEQGDSAMYLCASSSRRRGQDQNYGYTFGSGTRLTVV.

The chain couples TRBV11-3 to TRBJ2-2; possible D gene TRBD1, 5 bases. CDR1 is SGHNT, CDR2 YENEEA, per germline. V was clipped by 5 bases and J by 4 bases, with 8 bases between them. CDR3 length: 13 residues. The CDR3 protein is CASSLDSTGELFF. CDR3 DNA sequence: TGTGCCAGCAGCCTCGACAGCACCGGGGAGCTGTTTTTT.

The chain uses TRBV6-1 and TRBJ2-3, with 7 bases fitting TRBD2. V trimming: 7 bases; J trimming: 5 bases; junction bases outside the gene matches: 9. The CDR3 runs to 14 residues. Germline V gives CDR1 MNHNS, CDR2 SASEGT. CDR3 sequence: CASNGGGVVDTQYF. The CDR3 DNA is TGTGCCAGCAACGGCGGGGGAGTGGTAGATACGCAGTATTTT.

This clone has only one observation. This chain connects TRBV27 to TRBJ2-7; 8 bases match TRBD2. Germline loops: CDR1 MNHEY, CDR2 SMNVEV (reference sequence). The CDR3 is 15 amino acids. V shed 2 bases, J shed 2 bases, and the junction held 5 bases outside the gene matches. The CDR3 loop reads CASSLAGGLPYEQYF. CDR3 nucleotides: TGTGCCAGCAGTTTAGCGGGGGGCCTACCCTACGAGCAGTACTTC.

The CDR3 nucleotides read TGTGCCAGCAGCCCTGGAGACACTGAAGCTTTCTTT. This codes for CASSPGDTEAFF. J is TRBJ1-1 and V is TRBV14; D is uncertain. The V and J ends lost 4 bases and 3 bases respectively, with 6 bases between them. Looked up from germline, CDR1 is SGHDN and CDR2 is FVKESK. The CDR3 has 12 amino acids.

This clone has a single count. The chain is built from TRBV6-1 and TRBJ1-5, with 8 bases matching TRBD1. The germline V gene has CDR1 MNHNS and CDR2 SASEGT. V lost 8 bases to trimming and J lost 2 bases; unmatched junction nucleotides: 5. CDR3 length equals 14 residues. CDR3 in amino acids: CASFETGGNQPQHF. In DNA form, the CDR3 reads TGTGCCAGCTTCGAGACAGGGGGCAATCAGCCCCAGCATTTT.

The CDR3 region is CASRPNWAGIDTEAFF. The DNA of the CDR3 is TGTGCCAGTAGACCCAATTGGGCAGGAATAGACACTGAAGCTTTCTTT. This sequence joins TRBV19 and TRBJ1-1, with D unresolved. The CDR3 spans 16 residues. CDR1 is LNHDA, CDR2 SQIVND, per germline (reference sequence). The germline V and J ends were trimmed by 6 bases and 3 bases, with 20 bases remaining between them.

The genes are TRBV11-1 and TRBJ2-5; TRBD1 might be the D (7 bases). V lost 5 bases and J lost 5, with 18 bases in between. This CDR3 comprises 15 residues. From germline, CDR1 is SGHAT and CDR2 FQDESV (reference sequence). The CDR3 DNA follows: TGTGCCAGCAGCGTGGAGGGGGGCAGGGGGGAGACCCAGTACTTC. This encodes CASSVEGGRGETQYF.

Only one count was recorded for this clone. The chain couples TRBV19 to TRBJ1-5; 7 nucleotides line up with TRBD1. The CDR3 is made up of 16 amino acids. With 7 bases clipped from V and 3 bases from J, the junction kept 12 bases outside the gene matches. The V gene's germline CDR1 is LNHDA and CDR2 SQIVND (reference sequence). The chain's CDR3 is CASNTLGQSLNQPQHF. As DNA, the CDR3 is TGTGCCAGTAACACACTGGGACAGTCGCTCAATCAGCCCCAGCATTTT.

CDR3 DNA sequence: TGTGCCAGCAGCGTAGAGGCCCAGGATAGCACAGATACGCAGTATTTT. This sequence encodes CASSVEAQDSTDTQYF. The chain employs TRBV9 and TRBJ2-3; the D is unclear. Deletions cut 0 bases from V and 0 bases from J, with 11 bases between. CDR3 length: 16 amino acids. Germline CDR1 SGDLS, CDR2 YYNGEE.

This clone was seen only a few times. The chain combines TRBV18 with TRBJ2-7; D is possibly TRBD2 (5 bases). The germline V gene has CDR1 KGHSH and CDR2 LQKENI. The CDR3 totals 15 residues. V was shortened by 3 bases and J by 3 bases, with 15 bases between the two germline ends. In DNA, the CDR3 is TGTGCCAGCTCACCCCTGCGGGCGGACCACTACGAGCAGTACTTC. Its translation: CASSPLRADHYEQYF.

The genes are TRBV11-2 and TRBJ1-4; D uncertain. Germline V gene data show CDR1 as SGHAT and CDR2 as FQNNGV. With 2 bases removed from V and 6 bases from J, the gap between germline ends came to 13 bases. This CDR3 is 15 amino acids long. In DNA, the CDR3 is TGTGCCAGCAGCTTAAGTCCCCGGCAGGATGAAAAACTGTTTTTT. This translates into CASSLSPRQDEKLFF.

The rearrangement joins TRBV5-1 to TRBJ2-7, with 8 bases that match TRBD2. CDR3 size: 17 residues. The V gene end was trimmed by 0 bases and the J gene end by 0 bases; junction bases not matched to a gene: 8. The germline gives CDR1 SGHRS, CDR2 YFSETQ. The CDR3 loop is CASSLETGRGASYEQYF. CDR3 coding DNA: TGCGCCAGCAGCTTGGAGACGGGGCGGGGGGCCTCCTACGAGCAGTACTTC. The complete variable domain, with remaining parts taken from reference TRBV5-1 and TRBJ2-7, reads KAGVTQTPRYLIKTRGQQVTLSCSPISGHRSVSWYQQTPGQGLQFLFEYFSETQRNKGNFPGRFSGRQFSNSRSEMNVSTLELGDSALYLCASSLETGRGASYEQYFGPGTRLTVT.

J is TRBJ2-2 and V is TRBV5-6, with 8 bases aligning to TRBD1. This CDR3 comprises 14 residues. Germline lookup yields CDR1 SGHDT and CDR2 YYEEEE. V lost 4 bases, J lost 6 bases, and 5 bases stayed unmatched. The CDR3 sequence: CASSADRAPGELFF. CDR3 nucleotides: TGTGCCAGCAGCGCGGACAGGGCCCCCGGGGAGCTGTTTTTT.

The rearrangement joins TRBV7-2 to TRBJ2-3, with a possible D match to TRBD2 (7 bases). Trimming stripped 1 base from V and 2 bases from J, with 13 bases between. Germline CDR1 is SGHTA and CDR2 is FQGNSA. The CDR3 is 16 residues long. As DNA, the CDR3 is TGTGCCAGCAGCTTAGTCGGCGGGGGCCACACAGATACGCAGTATTTT. Amino acid sequence: CASSLVGGGHTDTQYF.

The CDR3 spells CAWSPGTGRPWEQYF. Written as DNA, the CDR3 is TGTGCCTGGAGCCCCGGGACAGGGAGGCCCTGGGAGCAGTACTTC. V gene TRBV30 combines with J gene TRBJ2-7; 9 nucleotides line up with TRBD1. Per the germline V gene, CDR1 is GTSNPN and CDR2 is SVGIG (reference sequence). J gave up 7 bases and V 3 bases, and 13 bases lay outside the gene matches. This CDR3 is 15 amino acids long.

The CDR3 sequence is CASRPTRDSVDEQYF. The CDR3 DNA sequence: TGTGCCAGTAGACCTACTAGAGACTCTGTGGACGAGCAGTACTTC. The rearrangement joins TRBV19 to TRBJ2-7; a weak D match, TRBD2 (5 bases). Trimming stripped 6 bases from V and 5 bases from J, with 20 bases between. The CDR3 consists of 15 residues. The germline V gene has CDR1 LNHDA and CDR2 SQIVND (reference sequence).

The rearrangement uses TRBV27 and TRBJ2-7, with D possibly TRBD2 on 7 matching bases. This CDR3 is 13 amino acids long. V gave up 3 bases and J gave up 4 bases, with 10 bases separating them. Germline V gene data show CDR1 as MNHEY and CDR2 as SMNVEV (reference sequence). This chain's CDR3 is CASSLGGLYEQYF. In DNA, the CDR3 is TGTGCCAGCAGTTTGGGGGGGCTTTACGAGCAGTACTTC.

The chain carries TRBV15 and TRBJ1-1; 7 nucleotides line up with TRBD1. V shed 1 base and J 3 bases; nucleotides not matched to a gene: 5. The CDR3 has 15 residues. From germline, CDR1 is LNHNV and CDR2 YYDKDF (reference sequence). The CDR3 DNA reads TGTGCCACCAGCAGAGGCCGGGACAGTTACACTGAAGCTTTCTTT. This translates into CATSRGRDSYTEAFF.

A single count supports this clone. The chain carries TRBV21-1 and TRBJ2-3; TRBD2, the table's D call, lacks a check against the DNA. TRBV21-1 is a listed pseudogene. The CDR3 covers 14 residues. For the CDR3, the DNA is TGTGCCAGCAGCAAATGGGGGGGCACAGATACGCAGTATTTT. Translating gives CASSKWGGTDTQYF.

V and J are TRBV5-6 and TRBJ2-7, with D uncertain. Germline-derived CDR1 and CDR2 are SGHDT and YYEEEE. The germline V and J ends were trimmed by 0 bases and 3 bases, with 10 bases remaining between them. The CDR3 contains 14 residues. CDR3 DNA sequence: TGTGCCAGCAGCTTGGGCGAAACTCTCTACGAGCAGTACTTC. It yields the protein CASSLGETLYEQYF.